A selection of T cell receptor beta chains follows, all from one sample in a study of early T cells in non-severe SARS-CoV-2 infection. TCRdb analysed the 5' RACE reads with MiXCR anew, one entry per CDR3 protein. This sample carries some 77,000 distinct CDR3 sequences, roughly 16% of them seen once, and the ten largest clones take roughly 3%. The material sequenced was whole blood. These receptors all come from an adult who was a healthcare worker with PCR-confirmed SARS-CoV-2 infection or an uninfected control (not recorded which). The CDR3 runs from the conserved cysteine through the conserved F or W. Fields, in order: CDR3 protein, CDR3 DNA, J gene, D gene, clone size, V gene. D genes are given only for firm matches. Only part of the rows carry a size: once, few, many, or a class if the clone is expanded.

CDR3: CASSGGREQFF
DNA: TGTGCCAGCAGTGGGGGGAGAGAGCAGTTCTTC
J: TRBJ2-1
D: NA
size: NA
V: TRBV2

CDR3: CASSLIPSGGDTDTQYF
DNA: TGTGCCAGCAGCTTAATTCCTAGCGGGGGGGATACAGATACGCAGTATTTT
J: TRBJ2-3
D: TRBD2
size: many
V: TRBV7-6

CDR3: CASSLSVRAPDTGELFF
DNA: TGTGCCAGCAGCTTGAGCGTCCGCGCACCAGACACCGGGGAGCTGTTTTTT
J: TRBJ2-2
D: NA
size: NA
V: TRBV5-4

CDR3: CASSLLGTSGADEQFF
DNA: TGTGCCAGCAGTTTACTGGGGACTAGCGGGGCGGATGAGCAGTTCTTC
J: TRBJ2-1
D: TRBD2
size: few
V: TRBV27

CDR3: CASRLTGGTEAFF
DNA: TGTGCCAGCAGGCTAACAGGAGGGACTGAAGCTTTCTTT
J: TRBJ1-1
D: NA
size: many
V: TRBV11-3

CDR3: CASSPLAGGETQYF
DNA: TGTGCCAGCAGTCCCCTAGCGGGAGGAGAGACCCAGTACTTC
J: TRBJ2-5
D: TRBD2
size: NA
V: TRBV12-3/TRBV12-4

CDR3: CASSFSGSGAFF
DNA: TGTGCCAGCAGTTTTTCTGGGTCCGGAGCTTTCTTT
J: TRBJ1-1
D: NA
size: few
V: TRBV6-6

CDR3: CASSPPGRQGNSPLHF
DNA: TGTGCCAGCTCACCCCCCGGCCGACAGGGGAATTCACCCCTCCACTTT
J: TRBJ1-6
D: TRBD1
size: few
V: TRBV18

CDR3: CASAEENYGYTF
DNA: TGTGCCAGCGCAGAGGAGAACTATGGCTACACCTTC
J: TRBJ1-2
D: NA
size: NA
V: TRBV10-3

CDR3: CASSFETGIGIQYF
DNA: TGTGCCAGCAGCTTCGAGACAGGGATAGGGATTCAGTACTTC
J: TRBJ2-4
D: TRBD1
size: few
V: TRBV11-2

CDR3: CATSRRSGGAFTDTQYF
DNA: TGTGCCACCAGCAGGCGTAGCGGGGGGGCCTTTACAGATACGCAGTATTTT
J: TRBJ2-3
D: TRBD2
size: NA
V: TRBV15

CDR3: CASSSGREGATDTQYF
DNA: TGTGCCAGCAGCTCCGGGAGGGAGGGAGCGACAGATACGCAGTATTTT
J: TRBJ2-3
D: TRBD2
size: NA
V: TRBV7-9

CDR3: CSAPTGLSTDTQYF
DNA: TGCAGTGCTCCTACAGGACTTAGCACAGATACGCAGTATTTT
J: TRBJ2-3
D: NA
size: few
V: TRBV20-1

CDR3: CASSGTPGFYEQYF
DNA: TGTGCCAGCAGCGGGACCCCGGGCTTCTACGAGCAGTACTTC
J: TRBJ2-7
D: NA
size: many
V: TRBV9

CDR3: CASSPTTGTSTDTQYF
DNA: TGTGCCAGCAGCCCTACGACAGGGACTAGCACAGATACGCAGTATTTT
J: TRBJ2-3
D: NA
size: NA
V: TRBV6-1

CDR3: CASSEALWGFRNSPLHF
DNA: TGTGCCAGCAGTGAAGCGCTGTGGGGGTTCCGTAATTCACCCCTCCACTTT
J: TRBJ1-6
D: NA
size: NA
V: TRBV2

CDR3: CSVANTLGDPGGYTF
DNA: TGCAGCGTCGCAAATACGTTGGGGGATCCCGGCGGCTACACCTTC
J: TRBJ1-2
D: NA
size: few
V: TRBV29-1

CDR3: CASRPPWTRDSDTQYF
DNA: TGTGCCAGCAGACCACCCTGGACGCGAGATTCAGATACGCAGTATTTT
J: TRBJ2-3
D: NA
size: NA
V: TRBV11-2

CDR3: CASRHPGPDPLGYTF
DNA: TGTGCCAGCCGCCACCCGGGCCCTGACCCCCTGGGCTACACCTTC
J: TRBJ1-2
D: NA
size: few
V: TRBV6-2/TRBV6-3

CDR3: CASSVEGDGSTEAFF
DNA: TGTGCCAGCAGCGTAGAAGGCGACGGGTCCACTGAAGCTTTCTTT
J: TRBJ1-1
D: NA
size: few
V: TRBV9

CDR3: CASSLVVGQDEQYF
DNA: TGTGCCAGCAGCTTAGTGGTCGGTCAGGACGAGCAGTACTTC
J: TRBJ2-7
D: NA
size: few
V: TRBV11-3

CDR3: CASSLLNEQFF
DNA: TGCGCCAGCAGCTTGTTGAATGAGCAGTTCTTC
J: TRBJ2-1
D: NA
size: few
V: TRBV5-1

CDR3: CASSSRLPCLF
DNA: TGTGCCAGCAGTTCCCGCCTCCCCTGCCTCTTC
J: TRBJ2-1
D: NA
size: many
V: TRBV6-1

CDR3: CASSATWGTDTQYF
DNA: TGTGCCAGCAGCGCCACCTGGGGCACAGATACGCAGTATTTT
J: TRBJ2-3
D: NA
size: many
V: TRBV7-9

CDR3: CATSALLNQPQHF
DNA: TGTGCCACCAGCGCGCTCCTAAATCAGCCCCAGCATTTT
J: TRBJ1-5
D: NA
size: few
V: TRBV15

CDR3: CASSLTGGSNQPQHF
DNA: TGTGCCAGCAGCTTGACTGGGGGAAGCAATCAGCCCCAGCATTTT
J: TRBJ1-5
D: NA
size: few
V: TRBV12-3/TRBV12-4

CDR3: CASSLNGQGPYEQYF
DNA: TGTGCTAGCAGCTTGAATGGACAGGGGCCCTACGAGCAGTACTTC
J: TRBJ2-7
D: TRBD1
size: NA
V: TRBV7-7

CDR3: CASSQLSSSGNTIYF
DNA: TGTGCCAGCAGCCAACTCAGTAGCTCTGGAAACACCATATATTTT
J: TRBJ1-3
D: NA
size: NA
V: TRBV7-8

CDR3: CASRPGETMFGEQYF
DNA: TGTGCCAGCAGGCCAGGGGAGACCATGTTCGGAGAGCAGTACTTC
J: TRBJ2-7
D: NA
size: few
V: TRBV5-6

CDR3: CSVGDGNQPQHF
DNA: TGCAGCGTTGGGGACGGCAATCAGCCCCAGCATTTT
J: TRBJ1-5
D: NA
size: NA
V: TRBV29-1

CDR3: CASGLTGLGETQYF
DNA: TGTGCTAGTGGTCTCACGGGACTCGGGGAGACCCAGTACTTC
J: TRBJ2-5
D: NA
size: few
V: TRBV12-5

CDR3: CASSFYRQNQETQYF
DNA: TGTGCCAGCAGCTTTTATCGCCAGAACCAAGAGACCCAGTACTTC
J: TRBJ2-5
D: NA
size: few
V: TRBV7-9

CDR3: CASSFLRDQGRGYGYTF
DNA: TGTGCCAGCAGTTTTCTCCGGGACCAGGGGAGAGGCTATGGCTACACCTTC
J: TRBJ1-2
D: NA
size: few
V: TRBV12-3/TRBV12-4

CDR3: CSARETTEAFF
DNA: TGCAGTGCTAGAGAGACCACTGAAGCTTTCTTT
J: TRBJ1-1
D: NA
size: many
V: TRBV20-1

CDR3: CASSFTPGGLNTEAFF
DNA: TGTGCCAGCAGCTTTACCCCAGGGGGACTAAACACTGAAGCTTTCTTT
J: TRBJ1-1
D: TRBD1
size: few
V: TRBV7-2

CDR3: CATGTGGSEAFF
DNA: TGTGCCACGGGAACAGGGGGAAGTGAAGCTTTCTTT
J: TRBJ1-1
D: TRBD1
size: few
V: TRBV24-1

CDR3: CASSLALLGQPQHF
DNA: TGTGCCAGCAGCTTAGCCCTGCTCGGGCAGCCCCAGCATTTT
J: TRBJ1-5
D: NA
size: NA
V: TRBV7-9

CDR3: CSARDRNEQFF
DNA: TGCAGTGCAAGGGACAGGAATGAGCAGTTCTTC
J: TRBJ2-1
D: TRBD1
size: NA
V: TRBV20-1

CDR3: CATSPFGGGEQYF
DNA: TGTGCCACCAGTCCTTTTGGTGGGGGCGAGCAGTACTTC
J: TRBJ2-7
D: NA
size: many
V: TRBV24-1

CDR3: CASSPRGSGGIQPQHF
DNA: TGTGCCAGCTCACCACGGGGCTCCGGGGGAATCCAGCCCCAGCATTTT
J: TRBJ1-5
D: NA
size: NA
V: TRBV18

CDR3: CASSLGRQPQHF
DNA: TGTGCCAGCAGTTTAGGTAGGCAGCCCCAGCATTTT
J: TRBJ1-5
D: NA
size: NA
V: TRBV28

CDR3: CASSQDAYSYEQYF
DNA: TGTGCCAGCAGCCAAGACGCTTACTCCTACGAGCAGTACTTC
J: TRBJ2-7
D: NA
size: many
V: TRBV3-1

CDR3: CSAKKEGSYNSPLHF
DNA: TGCAGTGCAAAGAAAGAGGGATCCTATAATTCACCCCTCCACTTT
J: TRBJ1-6
D: NA
size: once
V: TRBV20-1

CDR3: CASSFEPGVYEQFF
DNA: TGTGCCAGCAGTTTTGAACCGGGGGTATATGAGCAGTTCTTC
J: TRBJ2-1
D: NA
size: few
V: TRBV12-3/TRBV12-4

CDR3: CASSLDAGDGYTF
DNA: TGTGCCAGCTCACTGGACGCTGGGGATGGCTACACCTTC
J: TRBJ1-2
D: NA
size: few
V: TRBV18

CDR3: CASSLETWTSGTDNEQFF
DNA: TGTGCCAGCAGCTTGGAAACCTGGACTAGCGGGACGGACAATGAGCAGTTCTTC
J: TRBJ2-1
D: TRBD2
size: few
V: TRBV5-4

CDR3: CAWIPGPSDRVHTDTQYF
DNA: TGTGCCTGGATACCCGGCCCCTCGGACAGGGTCCACACAGATACGCAGTATTTT
J: TRBJ2-3
D: TRBD1
size: NA
V: TRBV30

CDR3: CASSQAAGSQETQYF
DNA: TGTGCCAGCAGCCAAGCCGCCGGGTCCCAAGAGACCCAGTACTTC
J: TRBJ2-5
D: NA
size: few
V: TRBV11-2

CDR3: CASSLGAVTGELFF
DNA: TGTGCCAGCAGTTTGGGGGCAGTCACCGGGGAGCTGTTTTTT
J: TRBJ2-2
D: NA
size: once
V: TRBV12-3/TRBV12-4

CDR3: CATSETGGGVQETQYF
DNA: TGTGCCACCAGTGAGACAGGGGGCGGGGTCCAAGAGACCCAGTACTTC
J: TRBJ2-5
D: TRBD1
size: few
V: TRBV24-1

CDR3: CASSSGQHSYEQYF
DNA: TGTGCCAGCAGCTCGGGACAGCACTCCTACGAGCAGTACTTC
J: TRBJ2-7
D: TRBD1
size: NA
V: TRBV11-2

CDR3: CSARRGNQPQHF
DNA: TGCAGTGCCCGACGGGGCAATCAGCCCCAGCATTTT
J: TRBJ1-5
D: NA
size: few
V: TRBV20-1

CDR3: CAWSLFSYEQYF
DNA: TGTGCCTGGAGCCTATTTTCCTACGAGCAGTACTTC
J: TRBJ2-7
D: NA
size: NA
V: TRBV30

CDR3: CAISPSGSIDEQFF
DNA: TGTGCCATTTCCCCTAGCGGGAGTATCGATGAGCAGTTCTTC
J: TRBJ2-1
D: TRBD2
size: few
V: TRBV10-3

CDR3: CASSGGEVSPGELFF
DNA: TGTGCCAGCAGTGGGGGTGAAGTGAGTCCCGGGGAGCTGTTTTTT
J: TRBJ2-2
D: NA
size: many
V: TRBV2

CDR3: CASSLETEYGYTF
DNA: TGTGCCAGCAGCTTGGAGACGGAATATGGCTACACCTTC
J: TRBJ1-2
D: NA
size: few
V: TRBV5-6

CDR3: CASSPQGNEQYF
DNA: TGTGCCAGCAGTCCTCAGGGGAACGAGCAGTACTTC
J: TRBJ2-7
D: NA
size: few
V: TRBV28